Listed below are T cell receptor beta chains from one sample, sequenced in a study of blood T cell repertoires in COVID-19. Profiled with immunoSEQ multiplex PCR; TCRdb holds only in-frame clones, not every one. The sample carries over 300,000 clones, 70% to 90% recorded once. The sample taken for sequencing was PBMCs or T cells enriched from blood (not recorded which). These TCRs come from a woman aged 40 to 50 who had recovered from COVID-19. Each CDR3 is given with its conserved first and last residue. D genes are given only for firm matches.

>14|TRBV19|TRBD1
CASSGTGVSYEQYF
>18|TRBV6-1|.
CASSEARGGVAIQETQYF
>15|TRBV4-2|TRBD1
CASSADRGSRETQYF
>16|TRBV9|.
CASSVGRGSSYNEQFF
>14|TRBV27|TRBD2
CASSFWAGEETQYF
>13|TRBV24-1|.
CATSESGSYEQYF
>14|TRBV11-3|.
CASSLVEQPGGYTF
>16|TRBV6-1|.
CASSEARGRGNQPQHF
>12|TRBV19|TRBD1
CASSTRGEKLFF
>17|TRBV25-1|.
CASSDPGLTGAMNEQYF
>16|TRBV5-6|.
CASSPRGRGREETQYF
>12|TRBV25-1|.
CASNSGVNEQFF
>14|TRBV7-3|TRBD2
CASKLAGAGDEQFF
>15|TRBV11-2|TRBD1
CASSFDRAGTGELFF
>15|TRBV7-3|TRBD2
CASSSSGGLYNEQFF
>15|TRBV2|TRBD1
CASSAVGRGRFGYTF
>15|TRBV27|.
CASSLSFGTHHGYTF
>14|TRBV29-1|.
CSVDYSLSGNTIYF
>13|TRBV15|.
CATSRDLGDIQYF
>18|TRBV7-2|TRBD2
CASSLSSGELSGANVLTF
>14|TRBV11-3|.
CASSLSLAKNIQYF
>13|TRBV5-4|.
CATSGDPNTEAFF
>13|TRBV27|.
CASSLSGNQPQHF
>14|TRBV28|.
CASNGLTESYEQYF
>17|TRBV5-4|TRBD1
CASSPAPRQGASYEQYF
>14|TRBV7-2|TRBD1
CASSLDGTGSGYTF
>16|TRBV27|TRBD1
CASSFGQGRNYNEQFF
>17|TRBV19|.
CASTPRDGTYKGQPQHF
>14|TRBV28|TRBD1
CASQQQGTGNTIYF
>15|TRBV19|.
CASSQKQGYNQPQHF
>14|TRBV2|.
CASIRVSTGGEQFF
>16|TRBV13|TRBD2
CASSPLAGSSTDTQYF
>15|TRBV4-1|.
CASSQVGQNTGELFF
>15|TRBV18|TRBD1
CASSKTGGKDTEAFF
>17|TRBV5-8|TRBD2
CASSADSGLVLIYEQYF
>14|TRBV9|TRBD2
CASSVGGLQETQYF